A selection of T cell receptor beta chains follows, all from one sample in a study of shared clonotypes between healthy human individuals. Sequencing used immunoSEQ multiplex PCR; TCRdb keeps in-frame clones, though not all of them. The sample comprises about 960,000 clones, approximately 76% of which are singletons, and approximately 1.5% rests with the top ten. Source material: memory CD4+ T cells sorted from blood. The receptors stem from a man aged 18 to 35 in good health. Both conserved end residues are part of each CDR3. Each record gives: D gene, V gene, J gene, CDR3 protein. A D gene is named only where the DNA matches it firmly.

TRBD2	TRBV2	TRBJ2-7	CASSDEVAGEVEQYF
NA	TRBV11-3	TRBJ2-1	CASSAAGNEQFF
NA	TRBV4-1	TRBJ2-7	CASSQGVGSYEQYF
NA	TRBV18	TRBJ2-2	CASSKFREANTGELFF
TRBD1	TRBV5-1	TRBJ2-2	CASGTGRIAGELFF
NA	TRBV10-3	TRBJ1-1	CAISEGQRNTEAFF
TRBD2	TRBV10-1	TRBJ2-3	CASRATSGKGSDTQYF
NA	TRBV14	TRBJ1-1	CASSQDRWPQNTEAFF
NA	TRBV5-1	TRBJ1-2	CASSQTNYGYTF
NA	TRBV5-4	TRBJ2-2	CASSAGGQGSGELFF
NA	TRBV11-2	TRBJ2-6	CASSLSGPSGGNVLTF
TRBD2	TRBV2	TRBJ2-7	CASSRTSGGATEQYF
NA	TRBV30	TRBJ2-6	CAWTRPSGANVLTF
TRBD1	TRBV6-6	TRBJ2-7	CASHPNRGNYEQYF
TRBD1	TRBV7-2	TRBJ1-4	CASSPTGVRREKLFF
NA	TRBV28	TRBJ1-1	CASSSGVTEAFF
TRBD1	TRBV6-1	TRBJ1-2	CASSDNQGQGSYGYTF
NA	TRBV6-5	TRBJ2-7	CASSYFVGLGEQYF
NA	TRBV10-3	TRBJ1-4	CATTGVRSEKLFF
NA	TRBV5-1	TRBJ1-1	CASSTAGGNTEAFF
NA	TRBV30	TRBJ1-1	CAWSPHPGITEAFF
TRBD1	TRBV7-2	TRBJ2-3	CASSHGTGPDTQYF
NA	TRBV6-1	TRBJ1-1	CASSGGGRRTFF
TRBD1	TRBV9	TRBJ1-6	CASSADRVLSPLHF
NA	TRBV2	TRBJ2-4	CASLLRGLAKNIQYF
TRBD1	TRBV10-3	TRBJ2-7	CAIRESGTGVHEQYF
NA	TRBV10-2	TRBJ2-3	CASSENQGGDTQYF
TRBD1	TRBV28	TRBJ2-5	CASSEGQGLRETQYF
TRBD1	TRBV15	TRBJ2-5	CATSRSGTGQETQYF
TRBD2	TRBV5-4	TRBJ2-3	CASSRSAGGNTDTQYF
NA	TRBV6-1	TRBJ1-2	CASSERPGGYTF
NA	TRBV21-1	TRBJ2-7	CASTLGAELAYEQYF
NA	TRBV5-1	TRBJ1-2	CASSSGQTNYGYTF
TRBD1	TRBV10-1	TRBJ1-6	CASSELQGGSPLHF
TRBD2	TRBV5-4	TRBJ2-5	CASSLGASGGLETQYF
TRBD1	TRBV6-1	TRBJ2-7	CASREGQGSFYEQYF
NA	TRBV7-2	TRBJ2-7	CASSPRGGRDYEQYF
NA	TRBV7-8	TRBJ2-5	CASSQGTPETQYF
TRBD1	TRBV18	TRBJ2-7	CASSPRTGDEQYF
NA	TRBV30	TRBJ1-2	CASDGVPYGYTF
NA	TRBV18	TRBJ1-1	CASSNRGQATTEAFF
TRBD1	TRBV5-6	TRBJ2-5	CASSLGQGVGETQYF
NA	TRBV11-3	TRBJ2-7	CASSLDSDQGGGRSYEQYF
NA	TRBV6-5	TRBJ2-1	CASSSQAREQFF
NA	TRBV10-2	TRBJ1-1	CASRWGPENTEAFF
NA	TRBV19	TRBJ2-2	CATQLRYTGELFF
NA	TRBV29-1	TRBJ1-2	CSAGEGYGYTF
NA	TRBV18	TRBJ1-2	CASSPDSNYGYTF
NA	TRBV6-5	TRBJ1-3	CASSSVGAGNTIYF
NA	TRBV14	TRBJ2-2	CASSQRRLNTGELFF
NA	TRBV5-4	TRBJ1-6	CASSLRAQDLTSYNSPLHF
NA	TRBV18	TRBJ2-3	CASSPSLSDTQYF
NA	TRBV9	TRBJ1-2	CASARGGTSNYGYTF
NA	TRBV5-1	TRBJ2-5	CASSIGAETQYF